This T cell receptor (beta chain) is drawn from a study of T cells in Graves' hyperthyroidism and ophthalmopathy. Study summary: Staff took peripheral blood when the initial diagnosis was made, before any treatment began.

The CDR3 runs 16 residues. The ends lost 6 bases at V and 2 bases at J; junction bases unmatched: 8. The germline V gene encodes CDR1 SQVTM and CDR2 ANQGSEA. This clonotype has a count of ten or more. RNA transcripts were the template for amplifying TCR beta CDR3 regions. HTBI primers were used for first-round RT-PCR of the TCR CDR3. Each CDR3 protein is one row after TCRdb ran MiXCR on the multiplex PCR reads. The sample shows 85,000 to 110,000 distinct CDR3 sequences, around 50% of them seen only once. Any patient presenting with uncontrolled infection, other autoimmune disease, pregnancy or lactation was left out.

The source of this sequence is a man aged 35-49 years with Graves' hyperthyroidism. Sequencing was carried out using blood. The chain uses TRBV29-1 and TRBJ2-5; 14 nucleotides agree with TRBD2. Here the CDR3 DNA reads TGCAGCGTAGGGGGGGGACTAGCGGGGGAGCAAGAGACCCAGTACTTC. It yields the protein CSVGGGLAGEQETQYF.